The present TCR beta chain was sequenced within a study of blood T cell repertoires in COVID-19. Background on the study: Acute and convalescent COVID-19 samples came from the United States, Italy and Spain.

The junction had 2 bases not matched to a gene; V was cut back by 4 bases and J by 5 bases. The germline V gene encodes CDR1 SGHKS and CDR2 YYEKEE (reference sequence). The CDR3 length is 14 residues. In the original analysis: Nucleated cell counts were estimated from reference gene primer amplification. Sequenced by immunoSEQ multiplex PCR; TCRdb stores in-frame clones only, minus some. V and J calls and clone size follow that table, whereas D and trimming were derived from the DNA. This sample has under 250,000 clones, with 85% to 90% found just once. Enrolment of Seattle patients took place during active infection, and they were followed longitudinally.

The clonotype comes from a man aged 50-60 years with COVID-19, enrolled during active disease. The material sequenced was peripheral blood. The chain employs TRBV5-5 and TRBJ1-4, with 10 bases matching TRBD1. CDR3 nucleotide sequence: TGTGCCAGCAGCGGGACAGGGGAAAATGAAAAACTGTTTTTT. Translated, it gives CASSGTGENEKLFF.